Listed here is a single T cell receptor beta chain. Antigen: not known. The entry originates in a study of blood T cells in healthy people across ages. Broader study findings: Getting older went along with TCR beta diversity per million T cells dropping roughly linearly.

The V end lost 3 bases, the J end lost 5 bases, and 16 bases lay between the germline ends. Germline V lookup: CDR1 LGHNA, CDR2 YSLEER. The CDR3 is 15 residues long. Sample-barcoded 5' priming and a J-beta primer mix drove a second PCR of roughly 6 to 12 cycles. Every cDNA molecule carried a tag from a template-switch adaptor bearing 12 random nucleotides. Sequencing yielded, for each sample, at least 3 million paired-end reads carrying CDR3. From the 5' RACE reads, TCRdb called clonotypes with MiXCR, one entry per CDR3 protein. This sample has about 680,000 distinct CDR3 sequences, with about half found just once.

This clonotype was sampled from a woman aged 55-70 years in good health. The J gene is TRBJ1-1, the V gene TRBV4-3; D is possibly TRBD1 (6 bases). The sequencing sample was made of blood. This CDR3 reads CASSQSGHKGTEAFF. The CDR3 nucleotides are TGCGCCAGCAGCCAGTCGGGACACAAGGGGACTGAAGCTTTCTTT.